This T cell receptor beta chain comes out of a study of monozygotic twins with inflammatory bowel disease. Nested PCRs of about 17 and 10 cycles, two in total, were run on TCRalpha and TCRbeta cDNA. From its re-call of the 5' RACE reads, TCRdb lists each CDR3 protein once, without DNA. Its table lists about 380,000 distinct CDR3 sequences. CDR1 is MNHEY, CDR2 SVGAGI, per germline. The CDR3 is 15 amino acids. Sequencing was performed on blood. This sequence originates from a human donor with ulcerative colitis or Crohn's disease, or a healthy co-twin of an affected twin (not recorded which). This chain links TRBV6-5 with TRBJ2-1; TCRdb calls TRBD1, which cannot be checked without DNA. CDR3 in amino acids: CASSYSRQNYNEQFF.